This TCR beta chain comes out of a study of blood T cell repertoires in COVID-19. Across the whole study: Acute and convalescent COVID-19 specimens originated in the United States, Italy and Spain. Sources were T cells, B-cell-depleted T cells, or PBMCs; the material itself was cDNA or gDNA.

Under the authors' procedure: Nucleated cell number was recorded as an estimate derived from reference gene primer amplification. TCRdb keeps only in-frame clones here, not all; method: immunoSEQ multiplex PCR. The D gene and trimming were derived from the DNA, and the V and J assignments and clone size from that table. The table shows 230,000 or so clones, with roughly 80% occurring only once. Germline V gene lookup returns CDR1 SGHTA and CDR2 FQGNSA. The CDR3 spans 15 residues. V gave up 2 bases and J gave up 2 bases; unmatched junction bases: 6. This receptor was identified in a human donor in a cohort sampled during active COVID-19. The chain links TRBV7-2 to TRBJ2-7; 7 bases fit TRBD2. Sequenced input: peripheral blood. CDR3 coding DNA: TGTGCCAGCAGCTTAAAGGCGGGAGCACCCTACGAGCAGTACTTC. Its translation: CASSLKAGAPYEQYF.